The present TCR beta chain was sequenced within a study of T cell responses to AZD1222 COVID-19 vaccine. Only in-frame clones appear in the TCRdb table, and some are missing; sequencing was by immunoSEQ multiplex PCR. The sample has 120,000 to 150,000 clones; around 88% are singletons. Germline V gives CDR1 LGHDT, CDR2 YNNKEL (reference sequence). The CDR3 totals 16 residues. V lost 2 bases, J lost 3 bases, and 16 bases lay in between. Here the sequenced sample was peripheral blood, taken on day 0 of MenACWY control vaccination. The clonotype originates from an adult in good health. The chain combines TRBV3-1 (or the pseudogene TRBV3-2) with TRBJ2-5, with D possibly being TRBD1 (5 bases). The CDR3 DNA follows: TGTGCCAGCAGCCAATTGCGGCCTAAACAGGAAGAGACCCAGTACTTC. Amino acid sequence: CASSQLRPKQEETQYF.